This is a list of T cell receptor beta chains from one sample in a study of T cells in Graves' hyperthyroidism and ophthalmopathy. TCRdb re-derived calls from the multiplex PCR reads in MiXCR, one entry per CDR3 protein. The sample yields around 500,000 distinct CDR3 sequences, roughly a sixth seen once. The sequenced sample consisted of blood. The source of these receptors is a woman aged 30 to 39 with Graves' ophthalmopathy. Each CDR3 is given with its conserved first and last residue. The D gene is left open where the match is weak. Clone size is shown for a subset of rows, as once, few, many or a class of expanded clone.

D,size,J,V,length,DNA,CDR3
TRBD2,-,TRBJ2-7,TRBV27,15,TGTGCCAGCAGATACTTAGCGGGAGGGTCGTCCGAGCAGTACTTC,CASRYLAGGSSEQYF
-,many,TRBJ2-2,TRBV5-1,14,TGCGCCAGCAGCATGGGACGGAACACCGGGGAGCTGTTTTTT,CASSMGRNTGELFF
TRBD1,many,TRBJ2-5,TRBV4-3,15,TGCGCCAGCAGCCCCCGGACAGGGGAGAGTGAGACCCAGTACTTC,CASSPRTGESETQYF
-,many,TRBJ1-1,TRBV11-2,14,TGTGCCAGCAGTTTAGGGGGGGTGAACACTGAAGCTTTCTTT,CASSLGGVNTEAFF
TRBD2,many,TRBJ2-2,TRBV6-1,14,TGTGCCAGCAAACTAGCGGGATACACCGGGGAGCTGTTTTTT,CASKLAGYTGELFF
TRBD1,many,TRBJ2-7,TRBV28,13,TGTGCCAGCAGCCGCGGGACAGGTTACGAGCAGTACTTC,CASSRGTGYEQYF
TRBD1,-,TRBJ2-3,TRBV7-3,16,TGTGCCAGCAGCCCCTCACAGGGGGTGACCACAGATACGCAGTATTTT,CASSPSQGVTTDTQYF
TRBD1,few,TRBJ1-5,TRBV15,15,TGTGCCACCGGGGGAGACGGACAGGGGTTGTGGCCCCAGCATTTT,CATGGDGQGLWPQHF
-,-,TRBJ1-5,TRBV6-2/TRBV6-3,13,TGTGCCAGCACTTTGGACAGCCGACAGCCCCAGCATTTT,CASTLDSRQPQHF
-,few,TRBJ1-5,TRBV20-1,12,TGCAGTGCCCTGAGGGGCAATCAGCCCCAGCATTTT,CSALRGNQPQHF
-,many,TRBJ2-1,TRBV12-3/TRBV12-4,14,TGTGCCACTATCCGGGACTTTTATGAGGATGAGCAGTTCTTC,CATIRDFYEDEQFF
TRBD1,-,TRBJ1-5,TRBV5-1,18,TGTGCCAGCAGCTCCTCCTACGACAGGGTGGGCAGCAATCAGCCCCAGCATTTT,CASSSSYDRVGSNQPQHF
TRBD1,many,TRBJ2-3,TRBV13,15,TGTGCCAGCAGCTTTCGGACAGGCAGCACAGATACGCAGTATTTT,CASSFRTGSTDTQYF
-,many,TRBJ2-4,TRBV7-3,14,TGTGCCAGCAGCTTAAAGTTTCCTGAGGCCATTCAGTACTTC,CASSLKFPEAIQYF
TRBD2,-,TRBJ2-7,TRBV7-9,16,TGTGCCAGCAGCGAAAAGACCGGGACTAGCTCCTACGAGCAGTACTTC,CASSEKTGTSSYEQYF
TRBD1,many,TRBJ2-3,TRBV15,15,TGTGCCACCAGCAGTAAGGACAGGTCCAAAGATACGCAGTATTTT,CATSSKDRSKDTQYF
-,many,TRBJ2-6,TRBV20-1,14,TGCAGTGCCCCCTTGCGGGATGGGGCCAACGTCCTGACTTTC,CSAPLRDGANVLTF
TRBD1,-,TRBJ1-1,TRBV4-3,14,TGCGCCAGCAGCCGTGGGACAGGGAACACTGAAGCTTTCTTT,CASSRGTGNTEAFF
-,-,TRBJ2-7,TRBV6-5,15,TGTGCCAGCAGTTACGGGACCCGAAGCAACTACGAGCAGTACTTC,CASSYGTRSNYEQYF
TRBD1,many,TRBJ1-2,TRBV20-1,15,TGCAGTGCTACTCTCTCGGACAGGGGAATGTATGGCTACACCTTC,CSATLSDRGMYGYTF
-,many,TRBJ2-7,TRBV6-6,13,TGTGCCAGCAGTTACTCGTTCGGCTACGAGCAGTACTTC,CASSYSFGYEQYF
-,many,TRBJ2-1,TRBV6-1,17,TGTGCCAGCAGTACCCGCAACCAGGGTCTTAGGGACAATGAGCAGTTCTTC,CASSTRNQGLRDNEQFF
TRBD2,-,TRBJ2-3,TRBV19,18,TGTGCCAGTAGGAGCCCGGGACTAGCGGGAGGAGGGACAGATACGCAGTATTTT,CASRSPGLAGGGTDTQYF
-,few,TRBJ1-6,TRBV27,17,TGTGCCAGCAGCCAGTCCCTTCGGGACACCTATAATTCACCCCTCCACTTT,CASSQSLRDTYNSPLHF
TRBD1,once,TRBJ1-4,TRBV4-2,21,TGTGCCAGCAGCCAAGAACCCCTAGAGGGTAGGGGGCGCGCGGACGGCGAAAAACTGTTTTTT,CASSQEPLEGRGRADGEKLFF
-,-,TRBJ1-1,TRBV27,18,TGTGCCAGCAGTCGTAGGATGGATGCCGGGGCGCCAAACACTGAAGCTTTCTTT,CASSRRMDAGAPNTEAFF
-,many,TRBJ2-7,TRBV6-8,15,TGTGCCAGCAGTTACTCGATAGATCCAGCTTACGAGCAGTACTTC,CASSYSIDPAYEQYF
-,many,TRBJ2-7,TRBV28,13,TGTGCCAGCAGTTCCCCGGCTTTCCCCGAGCAGTACTTC,CASSSPAFPEQYF
TRBD2,many,TRBJ2-7,TRBV30,15,TGTGCCTGGAGTGTACGGGGTAGCGGGAGGAACGAGCAGTACTTC,CAWSVRGSGRNEQYF
TRBD1,few,TRBJ1-6,TRBV20-1,19,TGCAGTGCTAGAGCCTCAGGGGGCGCAGGGGAAGGGCCTAATTCACCCCTCCACTTT,CSARASGGAGEGPNSPLHF
TRBD1,-,TRBJ2-7,TRBV5-5,15,TGTGCCAGCAGCCCCTCAGGGACAGGGAATTACGAGCAGTACTTC,CASSPSGTGNYEQYF
-,-,TRBJ2-7,TRBV5-1,16,TGCGCCAGCAGCTTGGATTACCAGCCCAAGGTCTACGAGCAGTACTTC,CASSLDYQPKVYEQYF
-,many,TRBJ1-1,TRBV7-9,12,TGTGCCAGCAGCTCGGCAAAGGCTGAAGCTTTCTTT,CASSSAKAEAFF
TRBD2,many,TRBJ2-1,TRBV28,16,TGTGCCAGCAGTTTTCCGGGACTAGCGAGGTTCAATGAGCAGTTCTTC,CASSFPGLARFNEQFF
-,-,TRBJ1-4,TRBV6-1,18,TGTGCCAGCAGTACCCGTCTTGATGGGGTCACAACTAATGAAAAACTGTTTTTT,CASSTRLDGVTTNEKLFF
-,many,TRBJ2-7,TRBV27,12,TGTGCCAGCAGCCAGAATTTCTACGAGCAGTACTTC,CASSQNFYEQYF
-,many,TRBJ2-7,TRBV7-2,18,TGTGCCAGCAGCTTAGATGGTATCTTCGAGGCCAAAACCTACGAGCAGTACTTC,CASSLDGIFEAKTYEQYF
TRBD1,many,TRBJ2-1,TRBV7-3,12,TGTGCCAGCAGCGAGACAGGGAATGAGCAGTTCTTC,CASSETGNEQFF
-,many,TRBJ1-2,TRBV4-1,15,TGCGCCAGCAGCCAAGATTGGTCAGGCCCGCTGGGCTACACCTTC,CASSQDWSGPLGYTF
TRBD1,many,TRBJ1-5,TRBV5-6,18,TGTGCCAGCAGCTTGTCCGGGACAGGAAGGGATAGCAATCAGCCCCAGCATTTT,CASSLSGTGRDSNQPQHF
TRBD1,once,TRBJ1-5,TRBV20-1,13,TGCAGTGCAAGCACAGGGGGGCAAGCGGCCCAGCATTTT,CSASTGGQAAQHF
-,few,TRBJ2-2,TRBV20-1,12,TGCAGTGCCAGACTCTACACCGGGGAGCTGTTTTTT,CSARLYTGELFF
-,-,TRBJ2-7,TRBV9,15,TGTGCCAGCGGCGTAACCGGGGATAGGGCCTACGAGCAGTACTTC,CASGVTGDRAYEQYF
-,few,TRBJ2-5,TRBV12-3/TRBV12-4,16,TGTGCCAGCAGTTTTATGCCAAGGGGGGTCCAAGAGACCCAGTACTTC,CASSFMPRGVQETQYF
-,many,TRBJ1-5,TRBV24-1,15,TGTGCCACCAGTGCCCGGGACGGCTTCAATCAGCCCCAGCATTTT,CATSARDGFNQPQHF
-,-,TRBJ1-4,TRBV5-1,13,TGCGCCAGCAGCTTGGGCTCCATGGAAAAACTGTTTTTT,CASSLGSMEKLFF
TRBD2,-,TRBJ2-3,TRBV20-1,16,TGCAGTGCTAGACAGGCCCTAGCGGGGATCACAGATACGCAGTATTTT,CSARQALAGITDTQYF
TRBD1,-,TRBJ2-7,TRBV29-1,11,TGCAGCGTGACAGGGGCCTACGAGCAGTACTTC,CSVTGAYEQYF
-,-,TRBJ1-3,TRBV7-9,13,TGTGCCAGCAGCTTATTATTCGGAAACACCATATATTTT,CASSLLFGNTIYF
-,-,TRBJ1-5,TRBV6-2/TRBV6-3,14,TGTGCCAGCAGGGGGGGCATCGGGAATCAGCCCCAGCATTTT,CASRGGIGNQPQHF
-,-,TRBJ2-7,TRBV28,16,TGTGCCAGCAGCTTGCAACAGGGAGGGCTTGTTGCCGAGCAGTACTTC,CASSLQQGGLVAEQYF
TRBD2,-,TRBJ2-5,TRBV10-3,14,TGTGCCATCAGTGGTGGGACTAGCGGGGACCAACAGTACTTC,CAISGGTSGDQQYF
TRBD1,many,TRBJ2-3,TRBV2,13,TGTGCCAGCGGGACAGGGGGCACAGATACGCAGTATTTT,CASGTGGTDTQYF